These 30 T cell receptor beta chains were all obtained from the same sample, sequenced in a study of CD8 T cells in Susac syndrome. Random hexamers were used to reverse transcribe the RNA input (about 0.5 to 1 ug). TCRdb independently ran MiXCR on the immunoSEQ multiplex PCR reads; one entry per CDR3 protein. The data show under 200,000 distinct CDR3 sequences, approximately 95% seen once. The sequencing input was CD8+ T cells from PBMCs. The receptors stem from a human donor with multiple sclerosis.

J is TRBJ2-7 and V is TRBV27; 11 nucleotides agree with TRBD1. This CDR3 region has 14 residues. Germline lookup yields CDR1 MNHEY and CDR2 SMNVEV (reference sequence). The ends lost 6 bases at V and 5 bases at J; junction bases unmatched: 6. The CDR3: CASRRTGGFHEQYF. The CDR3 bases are TGTGCCAGCAGAAGGACAGGGGGCTTCCACGAGCAGTACTTC.

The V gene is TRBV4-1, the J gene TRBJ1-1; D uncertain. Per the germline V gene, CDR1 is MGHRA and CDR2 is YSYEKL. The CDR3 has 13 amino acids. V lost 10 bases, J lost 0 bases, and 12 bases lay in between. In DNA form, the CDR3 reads TGCGCCACCGGGAGTGGAATGAACACTGAAGCTTTCTTT. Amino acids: CATGSGMNTEAFF.

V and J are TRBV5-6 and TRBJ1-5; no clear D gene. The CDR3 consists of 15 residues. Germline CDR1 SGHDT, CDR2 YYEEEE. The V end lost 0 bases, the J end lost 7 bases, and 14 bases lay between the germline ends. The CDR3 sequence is CASSLAGGLSQPQHF. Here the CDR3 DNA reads TGTGCCAGCAGCTTGGCTGGAGGGCTCTCCCAGCCCCAGCATTTT.

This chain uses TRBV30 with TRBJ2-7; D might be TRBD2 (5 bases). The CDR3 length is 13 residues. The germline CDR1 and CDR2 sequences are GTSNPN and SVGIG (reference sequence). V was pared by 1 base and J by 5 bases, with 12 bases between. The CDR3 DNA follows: TGTGCCTGGAGTGCAGAGGGTGGCAACGAGCAGTACTTC. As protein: CAWSAEGGNEQYF. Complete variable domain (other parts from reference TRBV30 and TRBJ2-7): SQTIHQWPATLVQPVGSPLSLECTVEGTSNPNLYWYRQAAGRGLQLLFYSVGIGQISSEVPQNLSASRPQDRQFILSSKKLLLSDSGFYLCAWSAEGGNEQYFGPGTRLTVT.

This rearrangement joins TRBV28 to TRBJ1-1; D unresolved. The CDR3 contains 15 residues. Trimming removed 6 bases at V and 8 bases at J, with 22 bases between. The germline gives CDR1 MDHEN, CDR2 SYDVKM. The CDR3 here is CASSLVPGSSLEAFF. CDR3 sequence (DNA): TGTGCCAGCAGCCTTGTTCCAGGTTCAAGCCTCGAAGCTTTCTTT.

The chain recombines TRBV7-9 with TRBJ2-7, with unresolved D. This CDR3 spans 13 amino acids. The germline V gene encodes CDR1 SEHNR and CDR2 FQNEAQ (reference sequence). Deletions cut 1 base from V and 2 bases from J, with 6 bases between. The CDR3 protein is CASSLVKPYEQYF. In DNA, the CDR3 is TGTGCCAGCAGCTTAGTTAAACCCTACGAGCAGTACTTC.

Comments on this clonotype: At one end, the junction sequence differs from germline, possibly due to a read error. DNA for the CDR3: TGCAGTGGTAGAGGTGGAATCACAGATACGCAGTATTTT. This encodes CSGRGGITDTQYF. V gene TRBV20-1 combines with J gene TRBJ2-3; D unclear. This CDR3 spans 13 amino acids. Germline assignment: CDR1 DFQATT and CDR2 SNEGSKA (reference sequence).

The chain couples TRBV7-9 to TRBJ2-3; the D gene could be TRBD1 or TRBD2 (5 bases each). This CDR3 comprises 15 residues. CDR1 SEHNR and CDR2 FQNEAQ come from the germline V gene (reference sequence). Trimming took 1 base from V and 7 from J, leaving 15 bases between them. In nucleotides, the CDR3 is TGTGCCAGCAGCTTAGGACAGCGGCCCTTCAATACGCAGTATTTT. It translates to CASSLGQRPFNTQYF.

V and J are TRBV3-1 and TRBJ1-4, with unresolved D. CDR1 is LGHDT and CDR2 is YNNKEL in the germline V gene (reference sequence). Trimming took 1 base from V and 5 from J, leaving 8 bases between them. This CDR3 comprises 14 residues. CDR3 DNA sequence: TGTGCCAGCAGCCAAGTGACGCGGAATGAAAAACTGTTTTTT. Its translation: CASSQVTRNEKLFF.

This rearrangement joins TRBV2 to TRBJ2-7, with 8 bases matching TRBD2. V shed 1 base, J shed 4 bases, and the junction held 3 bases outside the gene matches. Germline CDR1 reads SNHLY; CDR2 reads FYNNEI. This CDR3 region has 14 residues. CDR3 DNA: TGTGCCAGCAGTGAAGGCGGGAGGCAATACGAGCAGTACTTC. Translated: CASSEGGRQYEQYF.

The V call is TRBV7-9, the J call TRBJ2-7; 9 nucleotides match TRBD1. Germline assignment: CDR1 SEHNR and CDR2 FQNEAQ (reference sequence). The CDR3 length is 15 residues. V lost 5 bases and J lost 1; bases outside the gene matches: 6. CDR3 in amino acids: CASSPSTGGSYEQYF. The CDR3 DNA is TGTGCCAGCAGCCCCTCGACAGGGGGTTCCTACGAGCAGTACTTC.

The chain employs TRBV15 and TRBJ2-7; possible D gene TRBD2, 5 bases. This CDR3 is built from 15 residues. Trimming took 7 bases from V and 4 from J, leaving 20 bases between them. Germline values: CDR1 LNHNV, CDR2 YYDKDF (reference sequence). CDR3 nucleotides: TGTGCCACCAAGGAGGAGGCAAAACCTTCTTACGAGCAGTACTTC. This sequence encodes CATKEEAKPSYEQYF.

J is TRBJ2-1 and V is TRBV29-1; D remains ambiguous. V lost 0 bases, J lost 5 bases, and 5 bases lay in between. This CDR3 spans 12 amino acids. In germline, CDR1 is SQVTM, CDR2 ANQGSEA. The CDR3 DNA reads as TGCAGCGTTGAAGACGAACACAATGAGCAGTTCTTC. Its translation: CSVEDEHNEQFF.

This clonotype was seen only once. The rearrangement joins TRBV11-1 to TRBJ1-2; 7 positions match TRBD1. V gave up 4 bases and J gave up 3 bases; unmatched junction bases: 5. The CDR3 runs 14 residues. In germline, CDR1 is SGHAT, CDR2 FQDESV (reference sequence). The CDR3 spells CASSSDRKDYGYTF. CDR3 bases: TGTGCCAGCAGCTCGGACAGGAAAGACTATGGCTACACCTTC.

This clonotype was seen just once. The CDR3 protein is CASSHGSDYEQYF. Written as DNA, the CDR3 is TGTGCCAGCAGCCATGGGAGCGACTACGAGCAGTACTTC. The chain links TRBV3-1 to TRBJ2-7, with D possibly being TRBD2 (5 bases). V was clipped by 3 bases and J by 3 bases, with 9 bases between them. The CDR3 runs to 13 residues. Germline assignment: CDR1 LGHDT and CDR2 YNNKEL (reference sequence).

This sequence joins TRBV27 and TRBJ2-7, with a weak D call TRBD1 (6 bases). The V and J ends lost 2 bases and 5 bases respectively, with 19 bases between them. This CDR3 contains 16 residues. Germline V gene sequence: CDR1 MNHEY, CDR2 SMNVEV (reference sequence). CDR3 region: CASSLNSYRVTDEQYF. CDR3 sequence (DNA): TGTGCCAGCAGTTTAAATTCTTACAGGGTTACCGACGAGCAGTACTTC.

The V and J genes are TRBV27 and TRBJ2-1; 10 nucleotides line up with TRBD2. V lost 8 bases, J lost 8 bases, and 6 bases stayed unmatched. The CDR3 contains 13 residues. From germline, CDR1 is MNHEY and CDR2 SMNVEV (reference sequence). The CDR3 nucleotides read TGTGCCAGCTCTCGGACTAGCGGATATGAGCAGTTCTTC. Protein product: CASSRTSGYEQFF.

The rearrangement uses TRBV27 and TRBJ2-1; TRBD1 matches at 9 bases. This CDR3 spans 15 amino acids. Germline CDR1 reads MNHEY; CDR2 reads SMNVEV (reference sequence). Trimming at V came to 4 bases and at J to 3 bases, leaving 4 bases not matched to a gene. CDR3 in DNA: TGTGCCAGCAGTTCGGGACAGGGCGGCTACAATGAGCAGTTCTTC. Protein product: CASSSGQGGYNEQFF.

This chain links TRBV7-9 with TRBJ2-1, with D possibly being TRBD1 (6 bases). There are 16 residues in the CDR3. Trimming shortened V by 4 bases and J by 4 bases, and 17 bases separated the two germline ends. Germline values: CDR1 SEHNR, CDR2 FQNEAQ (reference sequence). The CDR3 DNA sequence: TGTGCCAGCAGCTATTACGGACAGACCGAGTACAATGAGCAGTTCTTC. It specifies CASSYYGQTEYNEQFF.

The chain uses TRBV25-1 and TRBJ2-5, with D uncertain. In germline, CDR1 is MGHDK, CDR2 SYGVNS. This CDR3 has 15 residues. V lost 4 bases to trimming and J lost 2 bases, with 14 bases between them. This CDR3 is CASSAEWHPQETQYF. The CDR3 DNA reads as TGTGCCAGCAGTGCTGAATGGCACCCACAAGAGACCCAGTACTTC.

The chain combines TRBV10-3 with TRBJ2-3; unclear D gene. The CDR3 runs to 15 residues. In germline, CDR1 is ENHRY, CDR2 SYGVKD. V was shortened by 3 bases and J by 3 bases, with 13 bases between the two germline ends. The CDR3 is CAISEARAATDTQYF. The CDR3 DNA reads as TGTGCCATCAGTGAAGCAAGGGCGGCGACAGATACGCAGTATTTT.

This CDR3 is CASRRSYSYEQYF. Written as DNA, the CDR3 is TGTGCCAGCAGACGGAGCTACTCCTACGAGCAGTACTTC. The V and J genes are TRBV27 and TRBJ2-7; no reliable D call. The CDR3 is made up of 13 amino acids. Trimming took 6 bases from V and 0 from J, leaving 9 bases between them. The V gene's germline CDR1 is MNHEY and CDR2 SMNVEV (reference sequence).

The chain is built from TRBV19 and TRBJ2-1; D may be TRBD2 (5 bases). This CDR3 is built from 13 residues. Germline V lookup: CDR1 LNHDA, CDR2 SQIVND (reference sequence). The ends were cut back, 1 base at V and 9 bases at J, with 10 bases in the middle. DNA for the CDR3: TGTGCCAGTAGTATAGGCGCTAGCCTTGAGCAGTTCTTC. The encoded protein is CASSIGASLEQFF.

This CDR3 reads CASSQEDTSYEQYF. The DNA of the CDR3 is TGCGCCAGCAGCCAAGAGGACACATCCTACGAGCAGTACTTC. The chain recombines TRBV4-1 with TRBJ2-7, with TRBD1 as a possible D gene (5 bases). The CDR3 contains 14 residues. The ends were cut back, 0 bases at V and 1 base at J, with 7 bases in the middle. Germline V gene lookup returns CDR1 MGHRA and CDR2 YSYEKL.

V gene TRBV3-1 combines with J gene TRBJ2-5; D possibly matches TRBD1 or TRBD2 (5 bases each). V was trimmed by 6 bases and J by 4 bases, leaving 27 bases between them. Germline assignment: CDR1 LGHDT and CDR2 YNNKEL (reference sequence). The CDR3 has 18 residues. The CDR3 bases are TGTGCCAGCAGTCCCACCAAGGAAAGGGGACCAGGCAGAGAGACCCAGTACTTC. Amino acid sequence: CASSPTKERGPGRETQYF.

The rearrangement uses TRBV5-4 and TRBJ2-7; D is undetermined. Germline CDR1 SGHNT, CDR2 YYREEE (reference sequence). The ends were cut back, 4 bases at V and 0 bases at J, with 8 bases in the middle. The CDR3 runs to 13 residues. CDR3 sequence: CASSATSSYEQYF. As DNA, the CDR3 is TGTGCCAGCAGCGCGACCTCCTCCTACGAGCAGTACTTC.

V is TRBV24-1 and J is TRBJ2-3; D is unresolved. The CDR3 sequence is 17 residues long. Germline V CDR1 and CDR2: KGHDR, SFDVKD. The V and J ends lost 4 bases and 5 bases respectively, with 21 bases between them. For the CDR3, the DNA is TGTGCCACCAGTGAAGGCGTGGGCCGGTTTAAGGAAGATACGCAGTATTTT. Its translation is CATSEGVGRFKEDTQYF.

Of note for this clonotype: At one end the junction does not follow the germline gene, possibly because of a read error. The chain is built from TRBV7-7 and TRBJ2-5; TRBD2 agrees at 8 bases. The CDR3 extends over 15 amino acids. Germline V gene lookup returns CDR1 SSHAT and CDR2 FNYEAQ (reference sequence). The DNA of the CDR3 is TGTGCTAGCAGCTCCGCCGGGACTAGGGGTGAGACCCAGTACTTC. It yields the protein CASSSAGTRGETQYF.

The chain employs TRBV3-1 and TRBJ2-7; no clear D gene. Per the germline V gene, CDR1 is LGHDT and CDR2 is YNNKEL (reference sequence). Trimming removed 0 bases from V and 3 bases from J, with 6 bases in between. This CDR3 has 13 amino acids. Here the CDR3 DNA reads TGTGCCAGCAGCCAAGAACTGGACTACGAGCAGTACTTC. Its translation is CASSQELDYEQYF.

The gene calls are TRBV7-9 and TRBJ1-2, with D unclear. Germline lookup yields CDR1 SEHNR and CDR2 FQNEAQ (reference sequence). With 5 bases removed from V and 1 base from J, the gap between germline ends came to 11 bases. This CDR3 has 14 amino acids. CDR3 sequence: CASSLPRDNYGYTF. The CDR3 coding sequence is TGTGCCAGCAGCCTACCGAGGGATAACTATGGCTACACCTTC.